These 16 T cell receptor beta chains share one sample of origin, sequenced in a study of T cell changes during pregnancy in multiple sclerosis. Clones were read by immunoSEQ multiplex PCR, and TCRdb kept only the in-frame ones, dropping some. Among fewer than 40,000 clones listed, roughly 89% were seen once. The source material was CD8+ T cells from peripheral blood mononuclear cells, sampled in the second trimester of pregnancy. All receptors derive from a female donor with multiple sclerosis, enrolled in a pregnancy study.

This CDR3 is CASSQRSRGLGNEQFF. CDR3 sequence (DNA): TGTGCCAGCAGCCAAAGATCGCGGGGGCTTGGCAATGAGCAGTTCTTC. This chain joins TRBV7-9 and TRBJ2-1, with D possibly being TRBD2 (7 bases). The germline V gene has CDR1 SEHNR and CDR2 FQNEAQ (reference sequence). The CDR3 sequence is 16 residues long. The V end lost 5 bases, the J end lost 6 bases, and 20 bases lay between the germline ends.

This chain's CDR3 is CASSLAPGTGETYEQYF. The CDR3 nucleotides read TGTGCCAGCAGCTTAGCCCCCGGGACAGGGGAAACCTACGAGCAGTACTTC. The chain joins TRBV11-1 to TRBJ2-7; 10 positions match TRBD1. Germline CDR1 is SGHAT and CDR2 is FQDESV (reference sequence). V lost 0 bases to trimming and J lost 2 bases; unmatched junction nucleotides: 7. The CDR3 runs to 17 residues.

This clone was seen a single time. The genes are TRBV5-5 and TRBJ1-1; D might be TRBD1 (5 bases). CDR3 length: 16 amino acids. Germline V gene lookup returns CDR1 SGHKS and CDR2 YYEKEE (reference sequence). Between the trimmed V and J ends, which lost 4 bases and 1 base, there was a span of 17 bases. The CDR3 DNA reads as TGTGCCAGCAGCCTGACACAGACAGTTAGGAACACTGAAGCTTTCTTT. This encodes CASSLTQTVRNTEAFF.

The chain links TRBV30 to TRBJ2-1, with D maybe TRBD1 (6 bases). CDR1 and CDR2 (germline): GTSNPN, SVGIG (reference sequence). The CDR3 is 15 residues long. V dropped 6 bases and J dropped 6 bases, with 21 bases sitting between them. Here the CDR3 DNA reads TGTGCCTGCCACAAAACAGGGTTGGACTCCAATGAGCAGTTCTTC. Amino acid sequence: CACHKTGLDSNEQFF.

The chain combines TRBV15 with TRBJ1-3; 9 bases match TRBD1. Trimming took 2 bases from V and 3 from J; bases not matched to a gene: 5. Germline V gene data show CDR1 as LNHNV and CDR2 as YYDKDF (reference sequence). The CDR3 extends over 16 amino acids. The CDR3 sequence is CATSRYRDRDGNTIYF. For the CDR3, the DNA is TGTGCCACCAGCAGATACCGGGACAGGGATGGAAACACCATATATTTT. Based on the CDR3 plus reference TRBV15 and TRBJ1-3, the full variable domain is DAMVIQNPRYQVTQFGKPVTLSCSQTLNHNVMYWYQQKSSQAPKLLFHYYDKDFNNEADTPDNFQSRRPNTSFCFLDIRSPGLGDTAMYLCATSRYRDRDGNTIYFGEGSWLTVV.

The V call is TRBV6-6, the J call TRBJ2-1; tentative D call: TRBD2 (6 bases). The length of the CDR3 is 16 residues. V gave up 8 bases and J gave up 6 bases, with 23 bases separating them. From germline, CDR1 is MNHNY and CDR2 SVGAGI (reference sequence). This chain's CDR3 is CASRSGRGLHGNEQFF. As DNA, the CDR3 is TGTGCCAGCCGATCTGGTCGGGGACTCCACGGCAATGAGCAGTTCTTC.

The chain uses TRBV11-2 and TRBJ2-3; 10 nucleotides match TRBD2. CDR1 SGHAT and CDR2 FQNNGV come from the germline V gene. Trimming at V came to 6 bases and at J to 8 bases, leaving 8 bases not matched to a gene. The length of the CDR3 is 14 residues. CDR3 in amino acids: CASSRASGSATQYF. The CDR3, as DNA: TGTGCCAGCAGTCGGGCTAGCGGGAGTGCTACGCAGTATTTT.

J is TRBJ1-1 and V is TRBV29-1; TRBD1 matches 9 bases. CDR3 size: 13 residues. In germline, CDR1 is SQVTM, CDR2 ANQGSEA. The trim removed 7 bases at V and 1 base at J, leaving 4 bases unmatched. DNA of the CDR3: TGCAGCGCCGGACAGGGGACGAACACTGAAGCTTTCTTT. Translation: CSAGQGTNTEAFF.

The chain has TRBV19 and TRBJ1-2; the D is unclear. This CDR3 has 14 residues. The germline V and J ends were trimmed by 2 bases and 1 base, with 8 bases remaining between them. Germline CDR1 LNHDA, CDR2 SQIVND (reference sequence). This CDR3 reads CASSILAFNYGYTF. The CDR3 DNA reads TGTGCCAGTAGTATATTGGCTTTTAACTATGGCTACACCTTC.

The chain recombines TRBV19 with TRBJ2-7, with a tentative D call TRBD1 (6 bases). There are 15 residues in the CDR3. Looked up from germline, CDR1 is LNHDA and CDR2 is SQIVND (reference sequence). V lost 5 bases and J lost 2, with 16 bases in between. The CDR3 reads CASSPTGTTTYEQYF. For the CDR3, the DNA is TGTGCCAGTAGTCCCACCGGGACAACAACCTACGAGCAGTACTTC.

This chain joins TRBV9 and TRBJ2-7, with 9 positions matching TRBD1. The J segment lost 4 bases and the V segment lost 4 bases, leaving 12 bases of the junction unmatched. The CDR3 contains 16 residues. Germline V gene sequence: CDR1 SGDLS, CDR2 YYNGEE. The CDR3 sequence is CASSPVAGTGMYEQYF. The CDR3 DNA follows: TGTGCCAGCAGCCCAGTCGCGGGGACAGGGATGTACGAGCAGTACTTC.

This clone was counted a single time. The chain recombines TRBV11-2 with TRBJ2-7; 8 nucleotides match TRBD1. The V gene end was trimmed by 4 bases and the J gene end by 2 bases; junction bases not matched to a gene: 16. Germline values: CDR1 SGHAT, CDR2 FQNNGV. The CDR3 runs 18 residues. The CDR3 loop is CASSSNPGTGEGAYEQYF. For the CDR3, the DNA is TGTGCCAGCAGCTCTAATCCCGGGACAGGCGAGGGGGCCTACGAGCAGTACTTC.

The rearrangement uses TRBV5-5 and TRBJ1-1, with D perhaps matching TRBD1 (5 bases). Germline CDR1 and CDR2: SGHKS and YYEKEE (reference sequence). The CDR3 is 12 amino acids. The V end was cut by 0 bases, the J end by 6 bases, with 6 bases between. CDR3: CASSLGGPEAFF. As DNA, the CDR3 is TGTGCCAGCAGCTTGGGGGGCCCTGAAGCTTTCTTT.

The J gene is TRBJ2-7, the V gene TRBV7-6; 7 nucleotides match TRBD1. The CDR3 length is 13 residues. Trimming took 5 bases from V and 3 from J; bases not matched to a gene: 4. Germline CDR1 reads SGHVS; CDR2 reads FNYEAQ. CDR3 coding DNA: TGTGCCAGCAGCCGGGACAGCCGCTACGAGCAGTACTTC. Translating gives CASSRDSRYEQYF. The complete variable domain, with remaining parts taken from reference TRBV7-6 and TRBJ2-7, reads GAGVSQSPRYKVTKRGQDVALRCDPISGHVSLYWYRQALGQGPEFLTYFNYEAQQDKSGLPNDRFSAERPEGSISTLTIQRTEQRDSAMYRCASSRDSRYEQYFGPGTRLTVT.

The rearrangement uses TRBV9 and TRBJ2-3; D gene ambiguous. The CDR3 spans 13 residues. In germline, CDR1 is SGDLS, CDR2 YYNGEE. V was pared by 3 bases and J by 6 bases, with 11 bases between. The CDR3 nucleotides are TGTGCCAGCAGCGGCGGAGCCCTGGATACGCAGTATTTT. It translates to CASSGGALDTQYF.

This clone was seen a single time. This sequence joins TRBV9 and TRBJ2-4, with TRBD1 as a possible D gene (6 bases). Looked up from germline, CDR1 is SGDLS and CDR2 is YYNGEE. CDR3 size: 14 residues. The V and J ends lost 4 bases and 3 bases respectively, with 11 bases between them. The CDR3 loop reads CASSPRTDKNIQYF. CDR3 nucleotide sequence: TGTGCCAGCAGCCCCCGGACAGACAAAAACATTCAGTACTTC.